What follows are 22 T cell receptor beta chains derived from one specimen sequenced in a study of T cells after posttransplantation cyclophosphamide. TCRdb keeps only in-frame clones here, not all; method: immunoSEQ multiplex PCR. The sample has around 35,000 clones, none seen only once; the top ten hold less than 7.5%. The material sequenced was PBMCs. The receptors stem from a woman between 50 and 59 years old in good health and a related stem cell transplant donor.

At least ten counts were recorded for this clone. The chain recombines TRBV4-1 with TRBJ1-1; no clear D. The CDR3 has 17 amino acids. Trimming pared 3 bases from V and 1 base from J, leaving 18 bases between. Germline V CDR1 and CDR2: MGHRA, YSYEKL. Written as DNA, the CDR3 is TGCGCCAGCAGCCACCGGGTTATTGTTCGGAAGAACACTGAAGCTTTCTTT. Amino acids: CASSHRVIVRKNTEAFF.

This chain links TRBV6-5 with TRBJ2-5; possible D gene TRBD2, 6 bases. The germline V gene has CDR1 MNHEY and CDR2 SVGAGI. The V and J ends lost 0 bases and 3 bases respectively, with 11 bases between them. This CDR3 has 15 residues. CDR3 sequence: CASSYSGGGEETQYF. The CDR3 nucleotides read TGTGCCAGCAGTTACTCCGGGGGAGGCGAAGAGACCCAGTACTTC.

The CDR3 DNA sequence: TGTGCCAGCAGAAGCACAGGGGCTGGGGCTGGAAACACCATATATTTT. As protein: CASRSTGAGAGNTIYF. The chain employs TRBV2 and TRBJ1-3, with 7 bases matching TRBD1. CDR3 size: 16 residues. Germline loops: CDR1 SNHLY, CDR2 FYNNEI. The trim removed 6 bases at V and 2 bases at J, leaving 10 bases unmatched.

This clone was seen ten or more times. The genes are TRBV7-3 and TRBJ1-1, with 9 positions matching TRBD1. The CDR3 consists of 14 residues. Trimming cost V 4 bases and J 5 bases; bases outside gene matches: 5. Germline CDR1 reads SGHTA; CDR2 reads FQGTGA. This CDR3 is CASSSQGTGTEAFF. The CDR3 bases are TGTGCCAGCAGCTCTCAAGGGACAGGGACTGAAGCTTTCTTT. Full variable domain (outside the CDR3, taken from reference TRBV7-3 and TRBJ1-1): GAGVSQTPSNKVTEKGKYVELRCDPISGHTALYWYRQSLGQGPEFLIYFQGTGAADDSGLPNDRFFAVRPEGSVSTLKIQRTERGDSAVYLCASSSQGTGTEAFFGQGTRLTVV.

This clone was observed at least ten times. The chain joins TRBV4-1 to TRBJ2-2, with 14 bases lining up with TRBD2. The trim removed 1 base at V and 1 base at J, leaving 5 bases unmatched. The CDR3 consists of 19 residues. CDR1 is MGHRA, CDR2 YSYEKL, per germline. DNA for the CDR3: TGCGCCAGCAGCCAAGGCTGGACTAGCGGGAGGCTGAACACCGGGGAGCTGTTTTTT. This translates into CASSQGWTSGRLNTGELFF.

This clone has at least ten counts. The rearrangement joins TRBV7-7 to TRBJ2-1, with D unclear. The CDR3 has 13 amino acids. The germline CDR1 and CDR2 sequences are SSHAT and FNYEAQ (reference sequence). The V end was cut by 2 bases, the J end by 8 bases, with 10 bases between. The CDR3: CASSLSKIHEQFF. The CDR3 DNA sequence: TGTGCCAGCAGCTTATCCAAAATCCATGAGCAGTTCTTC.

This clone has more than one count but fewer than ten. The V and J genes are TRBV4-2 and TRBJ1-1; tentatively, D is TRBD1 (5 bases). The germline V gene encodes CDR1 LGHNA and CDR2 YNFKEQ. Trimming cost V 0 bases and J 0 bases, with 14 bases left between them. The CDR3 extends over 17 amino acids. The CDR3, as DNA: TGTGCCAGCAGCCAAGATCTCACAGGTGAGATGAACACTGAAGCTTTCTTT. It encodes CASSQDLTGEMNTEAFF.

This clone was observed a few times. The chain combines TRBV25-1 with TRBJ2-5, with D hard to call. The V gene's germline CDR1 is MGHDK and CDR2 SYGVNS. Trimming left V 5 bases short and J 1 base short, with 17 bases between. This CDR3 has 16 residues. This chain's CDR3 is CASSPGRIFFQETQYF. Here the CDR3 DNA reads TGTGCCAGCAGTCCTGGCAGGATTTTTTTCCAAGAGACCCAGTACTTC.

This clone has at least ten counts. The chain carries TRBV6-6 and TRBJ2-7; 7 bases are a match to TRBD1. From germline, CDR1 is MNHNY and CDR2 SVGAGI (reference sequence). This CDR3 region has 16 residues. Trimming removed 5 bases from V and 1 base from J; junction bases left unmatched: 11. CDR3 coding DNA: TGTGCCAGCAGTAGGGGGCGCGTTCCCCAATCCTACGAGCAGTACTTC. Translation: CASSRGRVPQSYEQYF.

This clone has at least ten counts. The CDR3 bases are TGCGCCAGCAGCCAACTCCAGGGCGGAGGCACCTACGAGCAGTACTTC. It specifies CASSQLQGGGTYEQYF. The V call is TRBV4-1, the J call TRBJ2-7, with D perhaps assigned TRBD1 or TRBD2 (5 bases each). This CDR3 spans 16 amino acids. Germline V gives CDR1 MGHRA, CDR2 YSYEKL. The germline V and J ends were trimmed by 2 bases and 2 bases, with 16 bases remaining between them.

The chain couples TRBV13 to TRBJ2-3, with 12 bases lining up with TRBD2. J gave up 2 bases and V 5 bases, and 5 bases lay outside the gene matches. This CDR3 region has 16 residues. Germline V gives CDR1 PRHDT, CDR2 FYEKMQ (reference sequence). Here the CDR3 reads CASSPSGRDITDTQYF. The CDR3 DNA sequence: TGTGCCAGCAGCCCTAGCGGGAGGGATATCACAGATACGCAGTATTTT.

This clone came up many times. V is TRBV28 and J is TRBJ2-7, with D unclear. V was cut by 6 bases and J by 2 bases, with 5 bases left in between. Germline lookup yields CDR1 MDHEN and CDR2 SYDVKM. This CDR3 spans 11 amino acids. CDR3 in amino acids: CASSLAYEQYF. The CDR3 bases are TGTGCCAGCAGCCTTGCCTACGAGCAGTACTTC.

The sample holds many counts of this clone. The gene calls are TRBV11-2 and TRBJ2-3; maybe TRBD2 (6 bases). Trimming pared 0 bases from V and 6 bases from J, leaving 7 bases between. Germline V CDR1 and CDR2: SGHAT, FQNNGV. The CDR3 spans 13 residues. CDR3 bases: TGTGCCAGCAGCTTAGATCGGGGGGATACGCAGTATTTT. Translated, it gives CASSLDRGDTQYF.

This clone appeared many times. For the CDR3, the DNA is TGTGCCAGCAGTCCGGGACAGGGTTCTGCTCAGCCCCAGCATTTT. Translation gives CASSPGQGSAQPQHF. This chain uses TRBV2 with TRBJ1-5; 9 bases are a match to TRBD1. In germline, CDR1 is SNHLY, CDR2 FYNNEI. Losses at the gene ends were 5 bases for V and 6 bases for J; bases not matched to a gene: 8. This CDR3 spans 15 amino acids.

This clone was recorded a few times. V gene TRBV24-1 combines with J gene TRBJ2-5; 7 nucleotides match TRBD1. Germline lookup yields CDR1 KGHDR and CDR2 SFDVKD. The CDR3 runs 15 residues. V was clipped by 6 bases and J by 1 base; unmatched bases: 7. The CDR3 nucleotides read TGTGCCACCAGTTACCGGGACAGTGCCCAAGAGACCCAGTACTTC. Translating it yields CATSYRDSAQETQYF.

Many counts were recorded for this clone. V is TRBV6-2 or TRBV6-3 and J is TRBJ2-1; D not resolved. The CDR3 loop spans 14 amino acids. V shed 4 bases and J shed 0 bases, with 7 bases lying between them. Germline V gene lookup returns CDR1 MNHEY and CDR2 SVGEGT. The CDR3: CASSSDFSYNEQFF. The CDR3 DNA reads TGTGCCAGCAGTTCCGACTTCTCCTACAATGAGCAGTTCTTC.

This clone occurred many times. V is TRBV27 and J is TRBJ1-5; D unclear. This CDR3 contains 13 residues. V dropped 2 bases and J dropped 5 bases, with 7 bases sitting between them. The germline gives CDR1 MNHEY, CDR2 SMNVEV (reference sequence). The CDR3 protein is CASSLNSYQPQHF. The CDR3 bases are TGTGCCAGCAGTTTAAATAGTTATCAGCCCCAGCATTTT.

This clone turned up a few times. J is TRBJ2-5 and V is TRBV12-3 or TRBV12-4; 8 bases match TRBD1. After removal of 6 bases from V and 6 bases from J, the junction contained 12 bases not matched to a gene. The CDR3 extends over 15 amino acids. CDR3: CASRDSQGGGKTQYF. The CDR3 region has the DNA TGTGCCAGCAGGGATTCACAGGGGGGTGGGAAGACCCAGTACTTC.

The CDR3: CASSAAGQGRGKTEAFF. The CDR3 nucleotides are TGTGCCAGCAGTGCCGCGGGACAGGGGAGGGGGAAGACTGAAGCTTTCTTT. The chain carries TRBV28 and TRBJ1-1, with 10 bases identical to TRBD1. The junction had 14 bases not matched to a gene; V was cut back by 5 bases and J by 5 bases. The V gene's germline CDR1 is MDHEN and CDR2 SYDVKM. This CDR3 has 17 residues.

This clone was picked up many times. This sequence joins TRBV5-8 and TRBJ1-2; tentative D call: TRBD1 (5 bases). CDR3 length equals 18 residues. The germline V and J ends were trimmed by 1 base and 0 bases, with 19 bases remaining between them. Germline lookup yields CDR1 SGHTS and CDR2 YDEGEE. This CDR3 is CASSLFAVSGGPNYGYTF. CDR3 DNA: TGTGCCAGCAGCTTGTTCGCGGTTTCGGGGGGACCTAACTATGGCTACACCTTC.

This clone was seen many times. DNA for the CDR3: TGCGCCAGCAGTTCGACTAGCACGGGCGAGCAGTACTTC. Residues: CASSSTSTGEQYF. The V gene is TRBV10-2, the J gene TRBJ2-7; 7 bases are a match to TRBD2. J was trimmed by 6 bases and V by 5 bases; bases with no gene match: 7. The germline CDR1 and CDR2 sequences are WSHSY and SAAADI. The CDR3 runs to 13 residues.

There are many counts of this clone. The rearrangement joins TRBV12-3 or TRBV12-4 to TRBJ2-1; 12 bases align to TRBD1. The ends lost 2 bases at V and 9 bases at J; junction bases unmatched: 5. The CDR3 extends over 15 amino acids. The CDR3 nucleotides read TGTGCCAGCAGTTTATGGGACAGGGGGCATGGTGAGCAGTTCTTC. Its translation is CASSLWDRGHGEQFF.